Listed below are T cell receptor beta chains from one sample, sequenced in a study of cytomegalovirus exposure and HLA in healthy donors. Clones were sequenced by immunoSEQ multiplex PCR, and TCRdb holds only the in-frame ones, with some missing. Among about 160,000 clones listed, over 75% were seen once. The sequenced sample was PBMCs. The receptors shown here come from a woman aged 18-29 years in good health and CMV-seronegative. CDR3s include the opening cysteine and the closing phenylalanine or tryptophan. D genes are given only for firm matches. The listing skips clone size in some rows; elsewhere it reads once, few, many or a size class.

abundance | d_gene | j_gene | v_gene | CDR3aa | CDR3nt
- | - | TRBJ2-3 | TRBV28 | CASSLEPVSTDTQYF | TGTGCCAGCAGTTTAGAACCGGTGAGCACAGATACGCAGTATTTT
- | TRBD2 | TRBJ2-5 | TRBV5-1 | CASSLGPGRQETQYF | TGCGCCAGCAGCTTGGGTCCCGGGAGGCAAGAGACCCAGTACTTC
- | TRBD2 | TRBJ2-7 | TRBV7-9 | CSSSSDGTSVYEQYF | TGTTCCAGCAGCTCAGACGGGACTAGCGTTTACGAGCAGTACTTC
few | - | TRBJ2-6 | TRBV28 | CASSLYTGTYGANVLTF | TGTGCCAGCAGTTTATATACAGGGACCTATGGGGCCAACGTCCTGACTTTC
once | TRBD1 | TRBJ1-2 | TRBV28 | CASSSTGGLNYGYTF | TGTGCCAGCAGTTCCACAGGGGGCTTAAACTATGGCTACACCTTC
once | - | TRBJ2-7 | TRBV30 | CAWSVQGPAYEQYF | TGTGCCTGGAGTGTACAGGGTCCGGCCTACGAGCAGTACTTC
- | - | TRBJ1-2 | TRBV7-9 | CASSLASEGGGYTF | TGTGCCAGCAGCTTAGCGTCGGAGGGTGGTGGCTACACCTTC
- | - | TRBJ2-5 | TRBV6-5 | CASSYSWTEYQETQYF | TGTGCCAGCAGTTACTCGTGGACAGAGTACCAAGAGACCCAGTACTTC
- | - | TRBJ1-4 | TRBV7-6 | CASSLDGQGTKLFF | TGTGCCAGCAGCTTAGACGGTCAGGGAACGAAACTGTTTTTT
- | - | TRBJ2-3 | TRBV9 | CASSLRDLSTDTQYF | TGTGCCAGCAGCCTAAGGGACTTAAGCACAGATACGCAGTATTTT
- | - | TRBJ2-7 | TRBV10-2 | CATNLQGLFSYEQYF | TGCGCCACCAACCTTCAGGGGCTATTCTCCTACGAGCAGTACTTC
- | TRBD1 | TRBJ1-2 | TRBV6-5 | CASSAGTVGNYGYTF | TGTGCCAGCAGTGCCGGGACAGTGGGCAACTATGGCTACACCTTC
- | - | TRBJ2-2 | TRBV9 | CASSVGAPVTGELFF | TGTGCCAGCAGCGTAGGGGCTCCCGTGACCGGGGAGCTGTTTTTT
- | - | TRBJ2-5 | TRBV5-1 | CASSLGWIRDQETQYF | TGCGCCAGCAGCTTGGGATGGATCAGGGACCAAGAGACCCAGTACTTC
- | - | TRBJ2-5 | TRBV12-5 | CASGLIRGETQYF | TGTGCTAGTGGTTTGATCCGGGGGGAGACCCAGTACTTC
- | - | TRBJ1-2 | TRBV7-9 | CASSSTARNYGYTF | TGTGCCAGCAGTTCGACAGCCCGCAACTATGGCTACACCTTC
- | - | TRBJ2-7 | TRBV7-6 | CASGPHHYEQYF | TGTGCCAGCGGCCCGCACCACTACGAGCAGTACTTC
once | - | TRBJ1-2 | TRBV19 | CASSIGAYYGYTF | TGTGCCAGTAGTATTGGGGCGTACTATGGCTACACCTTC
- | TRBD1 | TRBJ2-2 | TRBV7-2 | CASSFRQGAVSGELFF | TGTGCCAGCAGCTTCAGACAGGGGGCAGTATCCGGGGAGCTGTTTTTT
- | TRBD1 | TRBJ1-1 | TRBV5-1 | CASSDPGQTKAFF | TGCGCCAGCAGCGACCCGGGACAGACTAAAGCTTTCTTT
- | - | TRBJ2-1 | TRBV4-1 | CASSLHASGDNEQFF | TGCGCCAGCAGCCTCCACGCGAGCGGAGACAATGAGCAGTTCTTC
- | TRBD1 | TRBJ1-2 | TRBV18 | CASSPDGTGSYGYTF | TGTGCCAGCTCACCGGACGGGACAGGGAGCTATGGCTACACCTTC
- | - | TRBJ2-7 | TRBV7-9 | CASSFGQRGNYEQYF | TGTGCCAGCAGCTTTGGACAGCGGGGAAACTACGAGCAGTACTTC
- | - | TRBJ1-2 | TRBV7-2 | CASSLRFRTRRQGYTF | TGTGCCAGCAGCTTAAGGTTTCGGACACGCCGTCAGGGCTACACCTTC
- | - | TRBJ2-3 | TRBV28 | CASTPTGTDTQYF | TGTGCCAGCACCCCGACAGGCACAGATACGCAGTATTTT
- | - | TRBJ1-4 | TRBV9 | CASSVGGLTTNEKLFF | TGTGCCAGCAGCGTTGGGGGACTCACAACTAATGAAAAACTGTTTTTT
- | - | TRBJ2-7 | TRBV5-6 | CASSPRTGVSYEQYF | TGTGCCAGCAGCCCCCGTACGGGGGTATCGTACGAGCAGTACTTC
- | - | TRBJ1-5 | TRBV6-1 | CASSVMGLGNQPQHF | TGTGCCAGCAGTGTAATGGGGCTTGGCAATCAGCCCCAGCATTTT
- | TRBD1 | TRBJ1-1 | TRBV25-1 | CASRVGTAEAFF | TGTGCCAGCAGGGTGGGGACAGCTGAAGCTTTCTTT
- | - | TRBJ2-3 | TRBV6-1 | CASSIQSEDTQYF | TGTGCCAGCAGTATCCAGTCAGAAGATACGCAGTATTTT
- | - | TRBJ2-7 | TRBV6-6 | CASSLPPGREQYF | TGTGCCAGCAGCCTCCCGCCAGGGCGCGAGCAGTACTTC
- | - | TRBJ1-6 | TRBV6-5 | CASSYAANSPLHF | TGTGCCAGCAGTTACGCGGCGAATTCACCCCTCCACTTT
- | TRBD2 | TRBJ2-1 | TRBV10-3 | CAISESKWREGLLEQFF | TGTGCCATCAGTGAGTCGAAGTGGCGGGAGGGCCTATTGGAGCAGTTCTTC
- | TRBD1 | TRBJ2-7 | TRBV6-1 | CASGWGQPYEQYF | TGTGCCAGCGGCTGGGGACAGCCCTACGAGCAGTACTTC
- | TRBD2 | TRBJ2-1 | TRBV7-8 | CASSLFNGGLNEQFF | TGTGCCAGCAGCTTATTTAACGGGGGGTTAAATGAGCAGTTCTTC
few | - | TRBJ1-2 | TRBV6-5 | CASSGARVRNYGYTF | TGTGCCAGCAGTGGGGCGAGAGTACGTAACTATGGCTACACCTTC
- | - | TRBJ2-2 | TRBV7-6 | CASSLVWGGTGELFF | TGTGCCAGCAGCTTAGTCTGGGGAGGCACCGGGGAGCTGTTTTTT
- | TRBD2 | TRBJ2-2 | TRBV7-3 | CASSPGLAGANTGELFF | TGTGCCAGCAGCCCGGGACTAGCGGGGGCCAACACCGGGGAGCTGTTTTTT
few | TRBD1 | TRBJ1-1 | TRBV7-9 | CASSPGDRGSTEAFF | TGTGCCAGCAGCCCCGGGGACAGGGGTAGCACTGAAGCTTTCTTT
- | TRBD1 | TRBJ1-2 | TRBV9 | CASSPDSTGPYGYTF | TGTGCCAGCAGCCCCGATTCGACAGGGCCCTATGGCTACACCTTC
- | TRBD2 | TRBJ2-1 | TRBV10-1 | CASSEFGGRNEQFF | TGCGCCAGCAGTGAGTTCGGGGGGAGAAATGAGCAGTTCTTC
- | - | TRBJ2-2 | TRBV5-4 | CASSFPSNTGELFF | TGTGCCAGCAGCTTTCCCTCGAACACCGGGGAGCTGTTTTTT
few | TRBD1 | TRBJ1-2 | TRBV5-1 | CASSLGQGAGGYTF | TGCGCCAGCAGCTTGGGACAGGGGGCAGGGGGCTACACCTTC
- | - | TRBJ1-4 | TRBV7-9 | CASSTTGTRAGELFF | TGTGCCAGCAGCACGACCGGGACAAGGGCCGGGGAACTGTTTTTT
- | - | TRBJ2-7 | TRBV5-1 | CASRLRDSSSYEQYF | TGCGCCAGCAGGCTTCGGGACTCTAGCTCCTACGAGCAGTACTTC
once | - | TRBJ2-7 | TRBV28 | CASSLHHNTYEQYF | TGTGCCAGCAGTTTACACCATAACACCTACGAGCAGTACTTC
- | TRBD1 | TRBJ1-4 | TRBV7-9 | CASSSGTGGWIEEKLFF | TGTGCCAGCAGCTCCGGGACAGGGGGGTGGATTGAGGAAAAACTGTTTTTT
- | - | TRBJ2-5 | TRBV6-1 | CASSERGKRETQYF | TGTGCCAGCAGTGAACGGGGGAAGCGGGAGACCCAGTACTTC
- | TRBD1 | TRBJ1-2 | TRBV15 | CATSRGTGGSNYGHTF | TGTGCCACCAGCAGAGGGACAGGGGGCTCCAACTATGGCCACACCTTC
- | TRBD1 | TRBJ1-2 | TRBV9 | CASSVGTGGSGYTF | TGTGCCAGCAGCGTAGGGACAGGGGGCAGTGGCTACACCTTC
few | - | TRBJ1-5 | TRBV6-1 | CASATDPNQPQHF | TGTGCCAGCGCTACAGACCCCAATCAGCCCCAGCATTTT
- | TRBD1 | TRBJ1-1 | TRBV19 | CASSGQPGQRAFF | TGTGCCAGTAGTGGACAACCGGGACAGCGGGCTTTCTTT
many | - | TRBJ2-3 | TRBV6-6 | CASSYFRGGTDTQYF | TGTGCCAGCAGTTACTTCAGGGGCGGCACAGATACGCAGTATTTT
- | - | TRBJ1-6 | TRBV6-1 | CASSYSGSPLHF | TGTGCCAGCAGTTATTCGGGTTCACCCCTCCACTTT
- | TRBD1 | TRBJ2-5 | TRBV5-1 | CASSGGQGRETQYF | TGCGCCAGCAGCGGTGGACAGGGGAGAGAGACCCAGTACTTC
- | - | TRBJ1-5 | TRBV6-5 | CASSYSWDIGNQPQHF | TGTGCCAGCAGTTACTCGTGGGACATAGGCAATCAGCCCCAGCATTTT
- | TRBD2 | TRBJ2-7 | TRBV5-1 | CASSRSSGLSYEQYF | TGCGCCAGCAGTAGATCTAGCGGGCTAAGCTACGAGCAGTACTTC